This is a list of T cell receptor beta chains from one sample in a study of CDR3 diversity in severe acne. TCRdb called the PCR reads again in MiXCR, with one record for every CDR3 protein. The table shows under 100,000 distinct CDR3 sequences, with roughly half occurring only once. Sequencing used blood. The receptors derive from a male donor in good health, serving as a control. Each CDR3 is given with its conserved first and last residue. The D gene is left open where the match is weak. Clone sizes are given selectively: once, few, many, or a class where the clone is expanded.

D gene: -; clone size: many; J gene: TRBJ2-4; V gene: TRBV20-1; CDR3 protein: CSARDRIRGLAKNIQYF; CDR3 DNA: TGCAGTGCTAGAGATCGAATCCGGGGGTTAGCCAAAAACATTCAGTACTTC
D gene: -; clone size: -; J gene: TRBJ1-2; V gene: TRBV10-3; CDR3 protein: CAISFGDPPGSYTF; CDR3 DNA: TGTGCCATCAGCTTCGGAGATCCCCCAGGAAGCTACACCTTC
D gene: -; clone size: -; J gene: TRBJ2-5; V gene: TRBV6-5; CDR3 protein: CASSDSVEPKETRYF; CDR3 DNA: TGTGCCAGCAGTGACTCTGTGGAGCCTAAAGAGACCCGGTACTTC
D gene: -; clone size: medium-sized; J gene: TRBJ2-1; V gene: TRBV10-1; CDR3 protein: CASSTGGAYNEQFF; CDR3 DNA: TGCGCCAGCAGTACGGGTGGGGCCTACAATGAGCAGTTCTTC
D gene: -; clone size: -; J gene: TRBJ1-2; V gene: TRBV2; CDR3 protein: CASSVSQTGPGYTF; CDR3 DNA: TGTGCCAGCAGTGTTTCCCAGACAGGCCCTGGCTACACCTTC
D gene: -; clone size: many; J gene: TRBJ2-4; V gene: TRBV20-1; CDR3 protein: CSANPGGRENIQYF; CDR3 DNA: TGCAGTGCTAACCCGGGGGGCCGGGAAAACATTCAGTACTTC
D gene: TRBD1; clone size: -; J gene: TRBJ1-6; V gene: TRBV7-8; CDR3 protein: CASNRGGNKPPHLF; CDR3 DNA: TGTGCCAGCAACAGGGGCGGCAACAAGCCCCCGCATCTTTTT
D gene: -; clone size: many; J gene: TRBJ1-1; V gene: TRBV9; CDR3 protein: CASSPDRIGTEAFF; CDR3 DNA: TGTGCCAGCAGCCCCGACAGGATAGGGACTGAAGCTTTCTTT
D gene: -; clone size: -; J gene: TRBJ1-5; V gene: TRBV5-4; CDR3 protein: CASSLEGGALVGNQPQHF; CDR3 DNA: TGTGCCAGCAGCTTGGAAGGGGGGGCCCTGGTTGGGAATCAGCCCCAGCATTTT
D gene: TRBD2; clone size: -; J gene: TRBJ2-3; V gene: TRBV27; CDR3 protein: CASSSGGREGKSTDTQYF; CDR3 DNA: TGTGCCAGCAGTTCTGGGGGGCGGGAGGGCAAGAGCACAGATACGCAGTATTTT
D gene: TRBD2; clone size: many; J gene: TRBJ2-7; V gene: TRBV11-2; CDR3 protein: CASSFRTSGSEQYF; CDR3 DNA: TGTGCCAGCAGCTTCAGGACTAGCGGGAGCGAGCAGTACTTC
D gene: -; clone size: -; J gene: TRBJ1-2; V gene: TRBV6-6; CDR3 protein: CASSGWGRDSFYGYTF; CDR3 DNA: TGTGCCAGCAGTGGATGGGGACGGGATAGTTTCTATGGCTACACCTTC
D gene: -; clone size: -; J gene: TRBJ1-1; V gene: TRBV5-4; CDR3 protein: CASSLAGRGTNTEAFF; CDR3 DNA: TGTGCCAGCAGCTTGGCCGGGAGGGGGACAAACACTGAAGCTTTCTTT
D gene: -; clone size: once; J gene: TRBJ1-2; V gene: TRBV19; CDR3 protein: CATRILDVGYTF; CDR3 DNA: TGTGCCACCCGTATTTTGGACGTTGGCTACACCTTC
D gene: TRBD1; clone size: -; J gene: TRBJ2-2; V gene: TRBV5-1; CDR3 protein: CASTTGPGQGAIRGELFF; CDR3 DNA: TGCGCCAGCACTACCGGTCCCGGACAGGGGGCTATACGAGGGGAGCTGTTTTTT
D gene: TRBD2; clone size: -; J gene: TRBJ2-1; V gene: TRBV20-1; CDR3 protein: CSARGTSGREQFF; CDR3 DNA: TGCAGTGCTAGGGGGACTAGCGGGAGGGAGCAGTTCTTC
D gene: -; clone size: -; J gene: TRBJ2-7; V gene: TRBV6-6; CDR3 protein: CASGGALGGQDYEQYF; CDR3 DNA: TGTGCCAGCGGCGGGGCGCTCGGTGGGCAAGACTACGAGCAGTACTTC
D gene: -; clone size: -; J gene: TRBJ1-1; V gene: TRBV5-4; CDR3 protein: CASSLYQQGNTEAFF; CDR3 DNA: TGTGCCAGCAGCTTGTATCAGCAAGGCAACACTGAAGCTTTCTTT